This is a list of T cell receptor beta chains from one sample in a study of identical twins. Each CDR3 protein gets one entry after TCRdb re-called the 5' RACE reads with MiXCR. The sample lists hundreds of thousands of distinct CDR3 sequences, 21% seen once, with 4% to 5.5% in the top ten. The same sample was also used in a study of T cells expressing NK-cell markers.

Sequencing was done on a sample of PBMCs. The receptors here all came from a woman aged 18 to 35 in good health. The CDR3 runs from the conserved cysteine through the conserved F or W. D genes are given only for firm matches. Size tells how often a clone was seen (once, few, many) or the class of an expanded clone, and some rows leave it out.

size	length	V	D	J	DNA	CDR3
.	14	TRBV20-1	.	TRBJ2-2	TGCAGTGCTATGAGTAACCCGAACACCGGGGAGCTGTTTTTT	CSAMSNPNTGELFF
few	15	TRBV12-3/TRBV12-4	TRBD2	TRBJ2-1	TGTGCCAGCGGTTTAGGGACTAGCGGTTACAATGAGCAGTTCTTC	CASGLGTSGYNEQFF
.	16	TRBV9	.	TRBJ1-2	TGTGCCAGCAGCGTACGGGCGGCAGGAGAGTCCTATGGCTACACCTTC	CASSVRAAGESYGYTF
.	14	TRBV12-5	TRBD1	TRBJ1-2	TGTGCTAGTGGGCAGACAGGGGGATTTTATGGCTACACCTTC	CASGQTGGFYGYTF
many	14	TRBV20-1	.	TRBJ1-1	TGCAGTGCTAGAGGCCCAGGGATGAACACTGAAGCTTTCTTT	CSARGPGMNTEAFF
few	16	TRBV19	.	TRBJ2-7	TGTGCCAGTACCCCTTCCCGGGGGCATCTCTCCTACGAGCAGTACTTC	CASTPSRGHLSYEQYF
few	14	TRBV20-1	.	TRBJ2-2	TGCAGTGCTAGAGATAGCCGCGGCCCCGGGGAGCTGTTTTTT	CSARDSRGPGELFF
.	17	TRBV10-3	.	TRBJ2-3	TGTGCCATCAGTGCGGGAGCTTCCTCCAGGAAGGCAGATACGCAGTATTTT	CAISAGASSRKADTQYF
few	14	TRBV4-3	.	TRBJ1-2	TGCGCCAGCAGCCGGGGGACATCCAACTATGGCTACACCTTC	CASSRGTSNYGYTF
few	15	TRBV5-1	.	TRBJ2-1	TGCGCCAGCAGCTTGAACGGAGGGAGGGGGAATGAGCAGTTCTTC	CASSLNGGRGNEQFF